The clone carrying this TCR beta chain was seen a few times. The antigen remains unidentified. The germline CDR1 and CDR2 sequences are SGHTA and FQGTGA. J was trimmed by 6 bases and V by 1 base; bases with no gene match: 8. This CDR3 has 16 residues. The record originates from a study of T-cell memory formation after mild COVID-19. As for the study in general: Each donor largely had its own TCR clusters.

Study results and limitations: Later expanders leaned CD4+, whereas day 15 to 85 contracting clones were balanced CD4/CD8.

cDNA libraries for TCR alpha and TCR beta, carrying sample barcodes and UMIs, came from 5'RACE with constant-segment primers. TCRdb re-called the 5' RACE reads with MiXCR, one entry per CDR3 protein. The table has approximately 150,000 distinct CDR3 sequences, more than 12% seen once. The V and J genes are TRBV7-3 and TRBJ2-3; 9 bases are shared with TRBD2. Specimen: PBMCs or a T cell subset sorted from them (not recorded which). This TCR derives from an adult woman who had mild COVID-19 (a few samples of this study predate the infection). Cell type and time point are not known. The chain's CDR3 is CASSLRGGRAGDTQYF. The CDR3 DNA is TGTGCCAGCAGCTTAAGAGGCGGGAGGGCCGGGGATACGCAGTATTTT. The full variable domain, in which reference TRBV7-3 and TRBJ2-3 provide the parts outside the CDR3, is GAGVSQTPSNKVTEKGKYVELRCDPISGHTALYWYRQSLGQGPEFLIYFQGTGAADDSGLPNDRFFAVRPEGSVSTLKIQRTERGDSAVYLCASSLRGGRAGDTQYFGPGTRLTVL.